This is a list of T cell receptor beta chains from one sample in a study of cytomegalovirus exposure and HLA in healthy donors. TCRdb's copy holds only in-frame clones and misses some; the assay was immunoSEQ multiplex PCR. This table holds about 200,000 clones, roughly 68% found once. The sample comprised PBMCs. These receptors came from a middle-aged man in good health and CMV-seropositive. The CDR3 runs from the conserved cysteine through the conserved F or W. A D gene is named only where the DNA matches it firmly. Not every row has a clone size; where given, it reads once, few, many or a size class.

>TRBD2|-|TRBJ2-1|TRBV10-2
CASSELAGGPNEQFF
TGCGCCAGCAGTGAGCTAGCGGGGGGGCCCAATGAGCAGTTCTTC
>-|few|TRBJ1-1|TRBV19
CASLGRTDTEAFF
TGTGCCAGCCTGGGGAGGACGGACACTGAAGCTTTCTTT
>TRBD1|few|TRBJ1-1|TRBV5-1
CASSLGTGGFLNTEAFF
TGCGCCAGCAGCCTAGGGACAGGGGGCTTTTTGAACACTGAAGCTTTCTTT
>-|few|TRBJ2-7|TRBV6-6
CASSFDRTTYEQYF
TGTGCCAGCAGTTTCGACAGAACCACCTACGAGCAGTACTTC
>TRBD2|-|TRBJ2-2|TRBV6-5
CASGEGSEELFF
TGTGCCAGCGGGGAGGGAAGCGAGGAGCTGTTTTTT
>-|-|TRBJ2-7|TRBV15
CATSRGRGSYEQYF
TGTGCCACCAGCAGGGGTAGAGGCTCCTACGAGCAGTACTTC
>-|-|TRBJ1-1|TRBV5-1
CASSLAAGALNTEAFF
TGCGCCAGCAGCTTGGCGGCAGGGGCTCTAAACACTGAAGCTTTCTTT
>TRBD1|-|TRBJ2-1|TRBV4-1
CASSQGRTGGNEQFF
TGCGCCAGCAGCCAAGGACGGACAGGGGGAAATGAGCAGTTCTTC
>TRBD1|-|TRBJ2-5|TRBV5-1
CASSWMPGDEWTGIETQYF
TGCGCCAGCAGCTGGATGCCCGGGGATGAGTGGACAGGTATCGAGACCCAGTACTTC
>-|few|TRBJ1-2|TRBV5-1
CASNPGQLIYGYTF
TGCGCCAGCAACCCAGGACAGTTAATCTATGGCTACACCTTC
>-|-|TRBJ1-1|TRBV6-5
CASSFSGARRTEAFF
TGTGCCAGCAGTTTTTCAGGGGCCCGACGCACTGAAGCTTTCTTT
>-|few|TRBJ2-3|TRBV5-1
CASSKTGRGTGADTQYF
TGCGCCAGCAGCAAGACAGGGCGGGGCACCGGGGCAGATACGCAGTATTTT
>TRBD1|-|TRBJ1-1|TRBV5-5
CASSRDRGYTEAFF
TGTGCCAGCAGCCGGGACAGGGGGTACACTGAAGCTTTCTTT
>TRBD2|-|TRBJ2-7|TRBV4-1
CASSARTSGGYEQYF
TGCGCCAGCAGCGCTCGGACTAGCGGGGGCTACGAGCAGTACTTC